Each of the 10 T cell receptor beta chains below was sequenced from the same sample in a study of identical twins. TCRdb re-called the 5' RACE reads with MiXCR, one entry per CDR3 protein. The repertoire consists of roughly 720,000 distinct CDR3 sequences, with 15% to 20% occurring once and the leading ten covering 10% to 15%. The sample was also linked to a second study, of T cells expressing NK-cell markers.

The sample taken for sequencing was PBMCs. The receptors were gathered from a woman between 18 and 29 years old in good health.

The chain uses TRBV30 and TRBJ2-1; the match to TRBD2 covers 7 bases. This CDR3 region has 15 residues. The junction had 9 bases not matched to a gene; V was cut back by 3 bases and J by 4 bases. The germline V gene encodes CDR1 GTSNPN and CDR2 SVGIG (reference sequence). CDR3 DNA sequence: TGTGCCTGGAGCGGGACGGGAGGATTTTACAATGAGCAGTTCTTC. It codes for CAWSGTGGFYNEQFF.

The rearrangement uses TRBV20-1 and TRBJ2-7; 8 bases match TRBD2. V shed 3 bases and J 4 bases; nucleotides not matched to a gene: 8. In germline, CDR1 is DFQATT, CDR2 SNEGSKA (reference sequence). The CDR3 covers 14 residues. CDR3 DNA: TGCAGTGCTAGTCCCTCCAGCGGGAGATACGAGCAGTACTTC. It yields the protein CSASPSSGRYEQYF.

The CDR3 DNA reads TGTGCCAGCAGCTCAAGTGGCGGAGCCGAAGCTTTCTTT. Its protein is CASSSSGGAEAFF. The chain is built from TRBV7-2 and TRBJ1-1, with D unclear. The CDR3 length is 13 residues. Germline assignment: CDR1 SGHTA and CDR2 FQGNSA. V lost 4 bases to trimming and J lost 8 bases, with 14 bases between them. The full variable domain, completed using reference TRBV7-2 and TRBJ1-1, is GAGVSQSPSNKVTEKGKDVELRCDPISGHTALYWYRQSLGQGLEFLIYFQGNSAPDKSGLPSDRFSAERTGGSVSTLTIQRTQQEDSAVYLCASSSSGGAEAFFGQGTRLTVV.

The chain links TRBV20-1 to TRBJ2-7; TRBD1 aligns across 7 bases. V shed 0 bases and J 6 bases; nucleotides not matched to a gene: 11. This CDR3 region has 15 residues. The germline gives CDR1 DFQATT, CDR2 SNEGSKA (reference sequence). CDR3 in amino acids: CSARDPRGGGFEQYF. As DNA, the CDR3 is TGCAGTGCTAGAGATCCGCGAGGGGGCGGATTCGAGCAGTACTTC.

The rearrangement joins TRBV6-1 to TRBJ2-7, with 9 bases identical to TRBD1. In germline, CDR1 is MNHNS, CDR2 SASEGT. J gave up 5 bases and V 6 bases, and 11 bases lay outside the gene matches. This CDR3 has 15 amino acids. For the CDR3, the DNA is TGTGCCAGCAGGGTCATTGGGACAGGGAACCACGAGCAGTACTTC. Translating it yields CASRVIGTGNHEQYF.

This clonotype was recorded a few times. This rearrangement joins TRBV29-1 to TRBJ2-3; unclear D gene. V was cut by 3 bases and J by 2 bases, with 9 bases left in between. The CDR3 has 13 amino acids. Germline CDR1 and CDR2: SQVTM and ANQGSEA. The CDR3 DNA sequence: TGCAGCGTTGAGAGGCAGGACACAGATACGCAGTATTTT. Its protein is CSVERQDTDTQYF.

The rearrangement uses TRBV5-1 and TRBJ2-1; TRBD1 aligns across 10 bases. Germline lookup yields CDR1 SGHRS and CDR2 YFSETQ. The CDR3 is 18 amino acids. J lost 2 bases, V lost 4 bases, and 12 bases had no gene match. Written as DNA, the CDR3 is TGCGCCAGCAGCGGGTTGCCGGGACAGGGGAGGACCTACAATGAGCAGTTCTTC. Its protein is CASSGLPGQGRTYNEQFF.

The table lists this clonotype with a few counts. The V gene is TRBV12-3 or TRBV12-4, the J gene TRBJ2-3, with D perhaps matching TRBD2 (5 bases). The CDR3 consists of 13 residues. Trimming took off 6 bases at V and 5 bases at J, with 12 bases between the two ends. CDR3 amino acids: CASSPGSQDTQYF. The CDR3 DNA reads TGTGCCAGCAGCCCGGGATCACAAGATACGCAGTATTTT.

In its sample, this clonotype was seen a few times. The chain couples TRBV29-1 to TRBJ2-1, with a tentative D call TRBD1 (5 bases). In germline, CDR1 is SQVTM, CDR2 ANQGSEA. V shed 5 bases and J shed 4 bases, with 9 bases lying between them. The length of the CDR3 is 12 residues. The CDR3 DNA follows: TGCAGCGTTATCAAGGGGTACAATGAGCAGTTCTTC. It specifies CSVIKGYNEQFF.

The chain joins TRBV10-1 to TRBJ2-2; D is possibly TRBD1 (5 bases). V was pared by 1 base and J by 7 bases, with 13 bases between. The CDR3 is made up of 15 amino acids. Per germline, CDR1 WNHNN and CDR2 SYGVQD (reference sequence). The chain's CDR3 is CASSELEGDHGELFF. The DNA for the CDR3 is TGCGCCAGCAGTGAGTTAGAAGGGGATCACGGGGAGCTGTTTTTT.